This record concerns one T cell receptor (beta chain) sequence. Enrollment of patients from Seattle took place during active infection, with longitudinal follow-up. The entry originates in a study of blood T cell repertoires in COVID-19. Study information: Samples representing acute and convalescent COVID-19 were sourced from the United States, Italy and Spain. T cells, B-cell-depleted T cells, or PBMCs supplied cDNA or gDNA.

Authors' data handling: How many nucleated cells were present was estimated from reference gene primer amplification. Sequencing was performed with immunoSEQ multiplex PCR; in TCRdb, only in-frame clones are kept and a portion is missing. From that table come the V and J calls and clone size; the DNA was used to work out D and trimming. The sample includes fewer than 200,000 clones, roughly four fifths of them seen just once. Trimming took off 4 bases at V and 8 bases at J, with 15 bases between the two ends. This CDR3 spans 14 amino acids. CDR1 is SGHNT and CDR2 is YYREEE in the germline V gene (reference sequence).

The sequence was collected from a woman between 65 and 79 years old with COVID-19, enrolled during active disease. The chain is built from TRBV5-4 and TRBJ1-4; D gene unclear. Sequenced: peripheral blood. The DNA for the CDR3 is TGTGCCAGCAGCGCCGATCAGACAAGGGAAAAACTGTTTTTT. It encodes CASSADQTREKLFF.